The rows below give T cell receptor beta chains drawn from one sample of a study of identical twins. TCRdb independently ran MiXCR on the 5' RACE reads; one entry per CDR3 protein. The sample carries approximately 620,000 distinct CDR3 sequences, 8.6% recorded once. These data also featured in a second study, about yellow fever vaccine responses in identical twins.

Sequencing input: PBMCs. The receptors were sampled from a woman between 18 and 29 years old in good health. Each CDR3 is given with its conserved first and last residue. Each record gives: J gene, V gene, CDR3 protein.

>TRBJ2-5|TRBV6-1
CASSDVSRTETQYF
>TRBJ2-7|TRBV6-5
CASSTTATYEQYF
>TRBJ2-7|TRBV5-1
CASSPFWGNEQYF
>TRBJ2-5|TRBV20-1
CSATYKAGMFVETQYF
>TRBJ2-7|TRBV6-5
CASSYSTSGRAYEQYF
>TRBJ1-1|TRBV6-2/TRBV6-3
CASVLNTEAFF
>TRBJ2-7|TRBV6-5
CASSYSTYASYEQYF
>TRBJ2-3|TRBV20-1
CSAQTPRLAGGSDTQYF
>TRBJ2-7|TRBV7-9
CASSPMEDWDHEQYF
>TRBJ2-6|TRBV3-1
CASSQTGTGDGANVLTF
>TRBJ2-4|TRBV2
CASSAFRGGKNIQYF
>TRBJ1-5|TRBV20-1
CSAQTPVGSQPQHF
>TRBJ2-3|TRBV6-7
CASSYNRSTDTQYF
>TRBJ2-5|TRBV20-1
CSAQEDSQETQYF
>TRBJ2-7|TRBV24-1
CATVRIYEQYF
>TRBJ2-3|TRBV2
CASLAGGGTDTQYF
>TRBJ2-3|TRBV28
CASSFERLAGPPSTDTQYF
>TRBJ2-1|TRBV5-1
CASSQLAGAGNEQFF
>TRBJ2-7|TRBV30
CAWRGNSVDEQYF
>TRBJ2-7|TRBV20-1
CSASRGGGSYEQYF
>TRBJ2-7|TRBV30
CAWELAGGYEQYF
>TRBJ2-5|TRBV3-1
CATSQARVGRGIETQYF
>TRBJ2-3|TRBV7-2
CASSTGQGVADTQYF